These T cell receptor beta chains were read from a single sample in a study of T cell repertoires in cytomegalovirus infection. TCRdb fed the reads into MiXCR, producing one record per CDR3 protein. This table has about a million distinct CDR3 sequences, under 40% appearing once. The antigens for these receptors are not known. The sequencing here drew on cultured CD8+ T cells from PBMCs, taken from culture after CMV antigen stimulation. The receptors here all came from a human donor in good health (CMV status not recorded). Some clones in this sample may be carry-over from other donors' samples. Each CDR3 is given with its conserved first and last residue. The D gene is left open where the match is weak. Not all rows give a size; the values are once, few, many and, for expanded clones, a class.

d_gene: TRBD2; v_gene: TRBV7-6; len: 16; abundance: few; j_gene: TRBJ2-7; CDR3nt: TGTGCCAGCAGCTCCGACGGGCTAGCGGTCTCCTACGAGCAGTACTTC; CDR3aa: CASSSDGLAVSYEQYF
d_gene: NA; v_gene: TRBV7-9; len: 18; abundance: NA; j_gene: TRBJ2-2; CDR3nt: TGTGCCAGCAGCCCGAGACAGGGCGCTCTGGCGGGGACCGGGGAGCTGTTTTTT; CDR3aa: CASSPRQGALAGTGELFF
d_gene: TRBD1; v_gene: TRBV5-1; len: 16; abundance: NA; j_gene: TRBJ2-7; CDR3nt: TGCGCCAGCAGCTTGGGGGACAGGCGCGGAACCTACGAGCAGTACTTC; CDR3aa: CASSLGDRRGTYEQYF
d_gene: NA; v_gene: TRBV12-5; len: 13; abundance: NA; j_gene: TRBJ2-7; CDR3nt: TGTGCTAGTGGTTTACATCCCATGGGCGAGCAGTACTTC; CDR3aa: CASGLHPMGEQYF
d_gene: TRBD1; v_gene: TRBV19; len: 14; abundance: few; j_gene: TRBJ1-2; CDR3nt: TGTGCCAGTAAGGACAGGGTGGCGATCTATGGCTACACCTTC; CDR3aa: CASKDRVAIYGYTF
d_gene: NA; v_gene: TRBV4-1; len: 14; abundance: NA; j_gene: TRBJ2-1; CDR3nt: TGCGCCAGCAGCAGACCGGGACGAAACAATGAGCAGTTCTTC; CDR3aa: CASSRPGRNNEQFF
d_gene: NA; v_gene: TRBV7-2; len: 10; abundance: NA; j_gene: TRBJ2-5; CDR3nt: TGTGCCAGCATGGGTGAGACCCAGTACTTC; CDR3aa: CASMGETQYF
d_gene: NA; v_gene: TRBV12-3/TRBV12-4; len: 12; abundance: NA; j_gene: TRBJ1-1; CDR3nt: TGTGCCAGCAGTTTGACAGTTGGAGAAGCTTTCTTT; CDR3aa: CASSLTVGEAFF
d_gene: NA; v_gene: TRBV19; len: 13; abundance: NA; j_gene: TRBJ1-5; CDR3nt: TGTGCCAGTAGTATCGGGACATCGGGCACCCAGCATTTT; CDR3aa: CASSIGTSGTQHF
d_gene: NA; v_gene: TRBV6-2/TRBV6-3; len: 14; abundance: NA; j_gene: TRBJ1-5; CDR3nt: TGTGCCAGCAGCTCCATGGGTAGCAATCAGCCCCAGCATTTT; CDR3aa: CASSSMGSNQPQHF
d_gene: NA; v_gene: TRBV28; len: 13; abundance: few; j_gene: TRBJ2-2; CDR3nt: TGTGCCAGCAGCTACCTAGCAACCGGGGAGCTGTTTTTT; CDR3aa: CASSYLATGELFF
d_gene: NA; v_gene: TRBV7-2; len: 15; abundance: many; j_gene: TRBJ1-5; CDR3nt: TGTGCCAGCAGCTTAGCGGTCAACAGCTATCAGCCCCAGCATTTT; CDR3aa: CASSLAVNSYQPQHF
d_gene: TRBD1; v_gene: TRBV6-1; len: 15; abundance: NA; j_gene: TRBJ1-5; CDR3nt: TGTGCCAGCAAATGGACAGGGGGCGGCGGTCAGCCCCAGCATTTT; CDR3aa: CASKWTGGGGQPQHF
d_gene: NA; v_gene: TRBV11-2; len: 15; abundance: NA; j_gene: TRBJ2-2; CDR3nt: TGTGCCAGCAGCTCTCAGGGGAAGGACACCGGGGAGCTGTTTTTT; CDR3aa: CASSSQGKDTGELFF
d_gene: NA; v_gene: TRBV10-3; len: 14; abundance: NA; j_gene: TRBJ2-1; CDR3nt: TGTGCCATCAGTGAGTCAAGCTTAGTTCATGAGCAGTTCTTC; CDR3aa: CAISESSLVHEQFF
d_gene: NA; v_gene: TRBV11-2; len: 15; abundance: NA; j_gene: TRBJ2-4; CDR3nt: TGTGCCAGCAGCTTACCCCCAGTAGGGGACCGCATTCAGTACTTC; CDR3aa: CASSLPPVGDRIQYF
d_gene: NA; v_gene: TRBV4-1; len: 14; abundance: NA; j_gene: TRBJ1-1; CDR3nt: TGCGCCAGCAGCCAAGAGCTTGTGAACACTGAAGCTTTCTTT; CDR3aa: CASSQELVNTEAFF
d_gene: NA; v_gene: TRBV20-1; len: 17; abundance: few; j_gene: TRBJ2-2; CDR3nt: TGCAGTGCTAGCCTTTTCGCGGGTGCGGGGAACACCGGGGAGCTGTTTTTT; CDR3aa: CSASLFAGAGNTGELFF
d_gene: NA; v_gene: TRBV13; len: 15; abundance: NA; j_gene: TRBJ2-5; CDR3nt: TGTGCCAGCAGCTTAGCAGGCCAGTACCAAGAGACCCAGTACTTC; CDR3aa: CASSLAGQYQETQYF
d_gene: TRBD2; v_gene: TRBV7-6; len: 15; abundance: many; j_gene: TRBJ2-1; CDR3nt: TGTGCCAGCAGCTGGACTAGCGGGGGGCCCAATGAGCAGTTCTTC; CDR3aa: CASSWTSGGPNEQFF
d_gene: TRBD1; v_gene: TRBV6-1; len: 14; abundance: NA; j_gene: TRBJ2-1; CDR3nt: TGTGCCACGTGGTACCATTCCGGGACAGGAGAGCAGTTCTTC; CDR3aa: CATWYHSGTGEQFF
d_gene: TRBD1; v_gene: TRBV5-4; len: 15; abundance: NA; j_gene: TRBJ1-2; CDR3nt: TGTGCCAGCAGCGAATCCGGGACAGATGTCTATGGCTACACCTTC; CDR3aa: CASSESGTDVYGYTF
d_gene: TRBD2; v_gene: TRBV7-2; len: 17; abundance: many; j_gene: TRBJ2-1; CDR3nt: TGTGCCAGCAGCTTAAGGGCGGGGGGGAGCTCCTACAATGAGCAGTTCTTC; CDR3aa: CASSLRAGGSSYNEQFF
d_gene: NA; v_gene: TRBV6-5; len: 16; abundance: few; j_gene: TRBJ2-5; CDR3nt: TGTGCCAGCAGTTACTCGCGGGGCGACCGCCAAGAGACCCAGTACTTC; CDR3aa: CASSYSRGDRQETQYF
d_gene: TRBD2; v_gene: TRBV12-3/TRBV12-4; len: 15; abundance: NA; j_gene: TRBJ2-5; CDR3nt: TGTGCCAGCTCCGGACTAGCGGGGGAAGTAGAGACCCAGTACTTC; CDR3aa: CASSGLAGEVETQYF
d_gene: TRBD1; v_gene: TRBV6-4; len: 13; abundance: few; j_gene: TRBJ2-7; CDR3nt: TGTGCCAGCAGTGCCAGGACAGGGGACGAGCAGTACTTC; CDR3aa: CASSARTGDEQYF
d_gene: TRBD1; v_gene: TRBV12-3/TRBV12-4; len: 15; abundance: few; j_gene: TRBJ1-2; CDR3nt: TGTGCCAGCAGTTTCTTGGGACAGGGGGCGCGTGGCTACACCTTC; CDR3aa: CASSFLGQGARGYTF
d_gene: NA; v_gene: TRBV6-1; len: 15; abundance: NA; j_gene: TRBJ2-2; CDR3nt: TGTGCCAGCAGTGAAGCGGGGGGGCGATTCGGGGAGCTGTTTTTT; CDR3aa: CASSEAGGRFGELFF
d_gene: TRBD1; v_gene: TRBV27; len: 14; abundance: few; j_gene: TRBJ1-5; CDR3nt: TGTGCCAGCAGGGAGAGACAGGGGAAACAGCCCCAGCATTTT; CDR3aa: CASRERQGKQPQHF
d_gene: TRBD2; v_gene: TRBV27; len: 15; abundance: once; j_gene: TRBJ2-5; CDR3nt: TGTGCCAGCAGTTACGGGGGGGGGCCCCCAGAGACCCAGTACTTC; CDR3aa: CASSYGGGPPETQYF
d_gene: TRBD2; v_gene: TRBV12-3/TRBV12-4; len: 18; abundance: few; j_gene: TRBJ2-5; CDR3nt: TGTGCCAGCGGGTGGACTAGCGGGGGGTCGAGAGGGCAAGAGACCCAGTACTTC; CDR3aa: CASGWTSGGSRGQETQYF
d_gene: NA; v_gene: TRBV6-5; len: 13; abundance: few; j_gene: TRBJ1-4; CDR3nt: TGTGCCAGCGGGACCGGAGGCGGTGAAAAACTGTTTTTT; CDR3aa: CASGTGGGEKLFF